This entry features one TCR delta chain sequence. The antigen remains unidentified. The sample originates from a study of Vδ1+ human thymocytes. Study-wide points: Highly polyclonal TRG and TRD repertoires with Gaussian CDR3 length distributions appeared in thymus.

The sorted cells were CD3+ Vdelta1+ Vdelta2- thymocytes from alphabeta-depleted thymus. CDR1 TSWWSYY and CDR2 QGS come from the germline V gene. The CDR3 contains 19 residues. The V and J ends lost 0 bases and 5 bases, in that order; junction bases with no gene match: 16. The template was reverse-transcribed extracted RNA. CDR3 amplicons came from multiplex PCR with pooled V-gene forward and constant-region reverse primers. TCRdb re-called the multiplex PCR reads through CATT. The data show about 75,000 delta-chain clones, 30% to 40% seen once. This TCR came from a boy in the first two years of life who had congenital heart surgery. The sequencing input was Vdelta1+ gamma-delta thymocytes from the thymus. Subset of the sample: FACS-sorted CD3+ TCRalphabeta- TCRVdelta1+ TCRVdelta2- thymocytes. The chain joins TRDV1 to TRDJ1; 9 bases agree with TRDD2. This CDR3 reads CALGELTFLRLGGPDKLIF. The CDR3 DNA reads as TGTGCTCTTGGGGAACTCACCTTCCTACGATTGGGGGGACCAGATAAACTCATCTTT.